The rows below give T cell receptor beta chains drawn from one sample of a study of T cells after yellow fever vaccination. A single record per CDR3 protein comes from TCRdb applying MiXCR to the 5' RACE reads. The sample lists over 250,000 distinct CDR3 sequences, about 4% occurring once. Sequencing was performed on PBMCs, taken 5 days after the yellow fever booster vaccination. The receptor source for this set is a young man who received the YFV17D yellow fever vaccine. CDR3s include the opening cysteine and the closing phenylalanine or tryptophan. D genes are given only for firm matches. Clone sizes are given selectively: once, few, many, or a class where the clone is expanded.

>NA|NA|TRBV19|TRBJ2-5
TGTGCCAGTAGTATATGGGGGGCCGGGGAGACCCAGTACTTC
CASSIWGAGETQYF
>NA|TRBD1|TRBV7-6|TRBJ2-1
TGTGCCAGCAGCTTAACGGGACAGGGGTACAATGAGCAGTTCTTC
CASSLTGQGYNEQFF
>few|NA|TRBV6-5|TRBJ1-1
TGTGCCAGCAGTTACTCCGCGGGGAACACTGAAGCTTTCTTT
CASSYSAGNTEAFF
>few|NA|TRBV5-4|TRBJ2-5
TGTGCCAGCAGCTTACGCGGGGTTGAGACCCAGTACTTC
CASSLRGVETQYF
>many|TRBD1|TRBV6-2/TRBV6-3|TRBJ1-5
TGTGCCAGCAAGAAGAGCCCACATACCCGGGACAGCAATAATCAGCCCCAGCATTTT
CASKKSPHTRDSNNQPQHF
>few|NA|TRBV12-3/TRBV12-4|TRBJ2-1
TGTGCCAGCACCAGCACCGTAGCTGGGGGGGCCGGGAATGAGCAGTTCTTC
CASTSTVAGGAGNEQFF
>many|TRBD2|TRBV11-2|TRBJ2-1
TGTGCCAGCAGCATCCGGACTAGCGGGGGGGCAGAGGAGCAGTTCTTC
CASSIRTSGGAEEQFF
>many|NA|TRBV4-3|TRBJ2-2
TGCGCCAGTTCAGCGAACACCGGGGAGCTGTTTTTT
CASSANTGELFF
>few|NA|TRBV2|TRBJ2-1
TGTGCCAGCAGTGACAGAAATGAGCAGTTCTTC
CASSDRNEQFF
>few|NA|TRBV4-3|TRBJ2-1
TGCGCCAGCAGCCAAGGGGCGGGGAATGAGCAGTTCTTC
CASSQGAGNEQFF
>many|NA|TRBV3-1|TRBJ2-3
TGTGCCAGCAGCCAAGGAACGGGGGCGAGGGATACGCAGTATTTT
CASSQGTGARDTQYF
>many|NA|TRBV5-1|TRBJ1-5
TGCGCCAGCAGCTTGGGGGGATATGGGAATCAGCCCCAGCATTTT
CASSLGGYGNQPQHF
>NA|TRBD2|TRBV5-5|TRBJ2-5
TGTGCCAGCAGCCGGACTAGCGGGGGGGCGATGGGAGAGACCCAGTACTTC
CASSRTSGGAMGETQYF
>NA|NA|TRBV5-6|TRBJ2-1
TGTGCCAGCAGCTTGAGGGGGGGCATCAATGAGCAGTTCTTC
CASSLRGGINEQFF
>NA|TRBD1|TRBV12-3/TRBV12-4|TRBJ1-3
TGTGCCAGCAGTTCGGGGACAGTTTTGGAGGGAAACACCATATATTTT
CASSSGTVLEGNTIYF
>many|NA|TRBV30|TRBJ2-7
TGTGCCTGCAACACCCCTAGTCACCTCTACGAGCAGTACTTC
CACNTPSHLYEQYF
>few|NA|TRBV6-6|TRBJ2-3
TGTGCCAGCAGGAACGAGCTGGGTACAGATACGCAGTATTTT
CASRNELGTDTQYF
>NA|NA|TRBV10-3|TRBJ1-5
TGTGCCATAGCATTGACAGATAGCAATCAGCCCCAGCATTTT
CAIALTDSNQPQHF
>NA|TRBD2|TRBV5-1|TRBJ2-2
TGCGCCAGCAGCCCTGGACTAGCGGGGGGGCCGGCCGGGGAGCTGTTTTTT
CASSPGLAGGPAGELFF
>NA|TRBD2|TRBV5-1|TRBJ2-1
TGCGCCAGCAGCTTGTCTAGCGGGATATACAATGAGCAGTTCTTC
CASSLSSGIYNEQFF
>many|NA|TRBV19|TRBJ2-2
TGTGCCAGTAGCCCGGATCGGCGTGAGCTGTTTTTT
CASSPDRRELFF
>many|NA|TRBV11-2|TRBJ2-3
TGTGCCAGCAGCCGAGGGGCGGATACTCTCACAGATACGCAGTATTTT
CASSRGADTLTDTQYF
>NA|TRBD2|TRBV7-9|TRBJ2-7
TGTGCCAGCAGCTTAGGGGCGGGGGGGAGCTCCTACGAGCAGTACTTC
CASSLGAGGSSYEQYF
>NA|NA|TRBV20-1|TRBJ1-2
TGCAGTGTAGGCGGAGGGGTCATTTATGGCTACACCTTC
CSVGGGVIYGYTF